These T cell receptor beta chains were read from a single sample in a study of T cell responses to AZD1222 COVID-19 vaccine. Using immunoSEQ multiplex PCR, the repertoire was profiled, and TCRdb retains in-frame clones only, with some absent. The table has 140,000 to 150,000 clones, 75% to 95% seen once. Sequenced material: peripheral blood, taken on day 0 of MenACWY control vaccination. The receptors shown here come from an adult in good health. The CDR3 runs from the conserved cysteine through the conserved F or W. A D gene is named only where the DNA matches it firmly. Size tells how often a clone was seen (once, few, many) or the class of an expanded clone, and some rows leave it out.

14 | . | TRBJ2-3 | TRBV6-5 | . | TGTGCCAGCCGCGGACCAGGCCGCACAGATACGCAGTATTTT | CASRGPGRTDTQYF
13 | . | TRBJ1-5 | TRBV11-2 | . | TGTGCCAGCAGCCTGGGGACCCTAGGGCCCCAGCATTTT | CASSLGTLGPQHF
11 | . | TRBJ2-7 | TRBV20-1 | . | TGCAGTGCCCGAGGGGCCCACGAGCAGTACTTC | CSARGAHEQYF
16 | . | TRBJ1-5 | TRBV28 | . | TGTGCCAGCAAACTGCGGGGGGCCCCCCCCCTTCAGCCCCAGCATTTT | CASKLRGAPPLQPQHF
11 | . | TRBJ2-2 | TRBV10-1 | . | TGCGCCACCCTGAACACCGGGGAGCTGTTTTTT | CATLNTGELFF
16 | . | TRBJ2-1 | TRBV24-1 | . | TGTGCCACCAGTGACTCTGTGCCGGGATCCTACAATGAGCAGTTCTTC | CATSDSVPGSYNEQFF
13 | . | TRBJ1-5 | TRBV3-1/TRBV3-2 | . | TGTGCCAGCAGCCCGGGCCTGCAGAAGCCCCAGCATTTT | CASSPGLQKPQHF
15 | once | TRBJ1-2 | TRBV7-8 | . | TGTGCCAGCACCCTAAGTGGAGGTCTCAACTATGGCTACACCTTC | CASTLSGGLNYGYTF
15 | . | TRBJ2-2 | TRBV28 | TRBD1 | TGTGCCAGCATGAGGGACAGACTGAACACCGGGGAGCTGTTTTTT | CASMRDRLNTGELFF
15 | once | TRBJ1-5 | TRBV7-9 | . | TGTGCCAGCAGCTCTGAGAACAGTTCCAATCAGCCCCAGCATTTT | CASSSENSSNQPQHF
16 | . | TRBJ2-3 | TRBV3-1/TRBV3-2 | . | TGTGCCAGCAGCCACTCCCCGAAAGTGCTCACAGATACGCAGTATTTT | CASSHSPKVLTDTQYF
13 | . | TRBJ1-1 | TRBV19 | . | TGTGCCAGTAACTCCAGGAGGAACACTGAAGCTTTCTTT | CASNSRRNTEAFF
14 | . | TRBJ1-2 | TRBV9 | . | TGTGCCAGCAGCGTAGACGGGGGCGATTGGGGCTACACCTTC | CASSVDGGDWGYTF
16 | . | TRBJ1-2 | TRBV9 | . | TGTGCCAGCAGCGTAGGAGGGGGGGCGGCTAACTATGGCTACACCTTC | CASSVGGGAANYGYTF
14 | . | TRBJ1-5 | TRBV6-5 | . | TGTGCCAGCTGTAACACAGTTAAACCTCAGCCCCAGCATTTT | CASCNTVKPQPQHF
18 | . | TRBJ2-2 | TRBV14 | TRBD2 | TGTGCCAGCAGCCCCCGGACGACTAGCGGGAGGGCCGCCGGGGAGCTGTTTTTT | CASSPRTTSGRAAGELFF
15 | . | TRBJ2-2 | TRBV5-6 | TRBD2 | TGTGCCAGCAGCGTTAGCGGGAGACTCGTCGGGGAGCTGTTTTTT | CASSVSGRLVGELFF
16 | . | TRBJ1-3 | TRBV5-1 | . | TGCGCCAGCAGCCTTCTTTTAGGGGGCTCTGGAAACACCATATATTTT | CASSLLLGGSGNTIYF
15 | . | TRBJ1-1 | TRBV11-3 | TRBD1 | TGTGCCAGCAGCCCCAGGACAGGAACGAACACTGAAGCTTTCTTT | CASSPRTGTNTEAFF
12 | . | TRBJ1-1 | TRBV2 | . | TGTGCCAGCAGCCCGGGTTACACTGAAGCTTTCTTT | CASSPGYTEAFF
15 | . | TRBJ1-2 | TRBV10-2 | . | TGCGCCAGCAGCGGCGAAGGACGGACGAGCTATGGCTACACCTTC | CASSGEGRTSYGYTF
17 | . | TRBJ1-2 | TRBV18 | TRBD1 | TGTGCCAGCTCACCAGGGGAGACAGGGGGCCTTCGGTATGGCTACACCTTC | CASSPGETGGLRYGYTF
14 | . | TRBJ1-2 | TRBV5-1 | TRBD1 | TGCGCCAGCAGCTTGGGGGACAGGGCTCATGGCTACACCTTC | CASSLGDRAHGYTF
16 | . | TRBJ2-5 | TRBV9 | TRBD2 | TGTGCCAGCAGCGCAGGGACTAGCGGGGGGCGGGAGACCCAGTACTTC | CASSAGTSGGRETQYF
15 | . | TRBJ1-4 | TRBV2 | TRBD1 | TGTGCCAGCAGTGCCTTGACAGGGGGGAATGAAAAACTGTTTTTT | CASSALTGGNEKLFF
18 | . | TRBJ2-7 | TRBV11-2 | TRBD2 | TGTGCCAGCAGCGCACGAGGGGTGACTAGCGGGAGCCCGGGGGAGCAGTACTTC | CASSARGVTSGSPGEQYF
13 | . | TRBJ2-1 | TRBV18 | . | TGTGCCAGCTCACCACCAGTGTTTGCTGAGCAGTTCTTC | CASSPPVFAEQFF
16 | once | TRBJ2-1 | TRBV27 | TRBD2 | TGTGCCAGCAGTTTAGGTCCGGCGGGAGGGTACAATGAGCAGTTCTTC | CASSLGPAGGYNEQFF
15 | . | TRBJ1-5 | TRBV27 | TRBD1 | TGTGCCAGCAGGCGACAGGGCGGGGAAAATCAGCCCCAGCATTTT | CASRRQGGENQPQHF
15 | . | TRBJ1-1 | TRBV5-4 | . | TGTGCCAGCAGCATGCCACGGAGTGTGAACACTGAAGCTTTCTTT | CASSMPRSVNTEAFF
15 | . | TRBJ2-6 | TRBV2 | . | TGTGCCAGCAGTGCTGGTAGCTCTGGGGCCAACGTCCTGACTTTC | CASSAGSSGANVLTF
12 | . | TRBJ2-1 | TRBV29-1 | . | TGCAGCGTTGAAGACTCCTGGGGTGAGCAGTTCTTC | CSVEDSWGEQFF
16 | . | TRBJ2-1 | TRBV19 | TRBD2 | TGTGCCAGTAGTTTCCCTAGCGGGAGGGATTACAATGAGCAGTTCTTC | CASSFPSGRDYNEQFF
15 | . | TRBJ1-6 | TRBV28 | TRBD1 | TGTGCCAGCAGTCTTCGCGACAGGGGTAATTCACCCCTCCACTTT | CASSLRDRGNSPLHF
15 | . | TRBJ1-1 | TRBV7-9 | . | TGTGCCAGCAGCCCCAGGACCTTGAGGAGCACTGAAGCTTTCTTT | CASSPRTLRSTEAFF
15 | . | TRBJ1-1 | TRBV27 | . | TGTGCCAGCAGTCCCTTTTGGGGTGTGAACACTGAAGCTTTCTTT | CASSPFWGVNTEAFF
14 | . | TRBJ1-3 | TRBV10-2 | . | TGCGCCAGCAGTGCATCATTCGTTGGAAACACCATATATTTT | CASSASFVGNTIYF
18 | few | TRBJ1-5 | TRBV19 | TRBD1 | TGTGCCAGTAGTATATCCCCCAACAGACAGGGGTACAATCAGCCCCAGCATTTT | CASSISPNRQGYNQPQHF
11 | . | TRBJ1-4 | TRBV20-1 | TRBD1 | TGCAGTTGGGACAGGGGTGAAAAACTGTTTTTT | CSWDRGEKLFF
16 | once | TRBJ1-2 | TRBV4-1 | . | TGCGCCAGCAGCCAAGAGGCTGGGGAGGGTAACTATGGCTACACCTTC | CASSQEAGEGNYGYTF
16 | . | TRBJ1-5 | TRBV30 | TRBD1 | TGTGCCTGGAGTGTATCCGGGACAGGGGAAAATCAGCCCCAGCATTTT | CAWSVSGTGENQPQHF
15 | . | TRBJ1-2 | TRBV5-1 | . | TGCGCCAGCAGCTTGGGAGGGGATTGGGGCTATGGCTACACCTTC | CASSLGGDWGYGYTF
16 | . | TRBJ1-2 | TRBV6-5 | . | TGTGCCAGCAGTTTCACCTCCGGACCCAAATTCTATGGCTACACCTTC | CASSFTSGPKFYGYTF
15 | once | TRBJ1-2 | TRBV5-1 | TRBD1 | TGCGCCAGCAGCTTGTCGGACAGGGAAATCTATGGCTACACCTTC | CASSLSDREIYGYTF
20 | . | TRBJ2-6 | TRBV3-1/TRBV3-2 | TRBD1 | TGTGCCAGCAGCCAAGAATTTCCGGGACAGGGAAACTCTGGGGCCAACGTCCTGACTTTC | CASSQEFPGQGNSGANVLTF
16 | . | TRBJ2-3 | TRBV6-4 | TRBD1 | TGTGCCAGCAGCCCGAGACAGGGGGGATATGCAGATACGCAGTATTTT | CASSPRQGGYADTQYF
14 | . | TRBJ1-6 | TRBV9 | . | TGTGCCAGCAGCGTAGGTGTGTCGTCCTCACCCCTCCACTTT | CASSVGVSSSPLHF
13 | . | TRBJ2-1 | TRBV7-9 | . | TGTGCCAGCAGCCGGACAGACTACAATGAGCAGTTCTTC | CASSRTDYNEQFF
16 | . | TRBJ1-1 | TRBV30 | . | TGTGCCTGGAGTCGTATCTTCGGAGGCATGAACACTGAAGCTTTCTTT | CAWSRIFGGMNTEAFF
17 | . | TRBJ2-7 | TRBV7-2 | TRBD1 | TGTGCCAGCAGCTCACTTAGCCAGGGGGTAAATTGGGACGAGCAGTACTTC | CASSSLSQGVNWDEQYF
13 | . | TRBJ2-7 | TRBV10-1 | . | TGCGCCAGCAGTGATGGAGCCACCTACGAGCAGTACTTC | CASSDGATYEQYF
15 | . | TRBJ2-3 | TRBV18 | TRBD1 | TGTGCCAGCTCACGGGGACAAGGGGGCGCAGATACGCAGTATTTT | CASSRGQGGADTQYF
14 | . | TRBJ2-5 | TRBV6-5 | TRBD1 | TGTGCCAGCGCGGACAGGGGGCTTTGGGAGACCCAGTACTTC | CASADRGLWETQYF
17 | . | TRBJ1-5 | TRBV28 | TRBD1 | TGTGCCAGCAGTATAGGACAGGGGGACCGCGGCAATCAGCCCCAGCATTTT | CASSIGQGDRGNQPQHF